This TCR beta chain is from a study of cytomegalovirus exposure and HLA in healthy donors. There were likely unrecorded immune exposures, though donors were nominally healthy when sampled. Whole-study results and caveats: Sequencing depth roughly uniform across donors was assumed in presence/absence analyses. Several V segments, TRBV6-2 and TRBV6-3 among them, could not be told apart and were dropped. The records held CMV serostatus as the only immune exposure information.

Details on this clone: Its antigen remains unknown.

A multiplex PCR was run with 60 Vbeta primers and 13 Jbeta primers. The protocol was immunoSEQ multiplex PCR, while the TCRdb copy is restricted to in-frame clones and leaves out a portion. The data show more than 150,000 clones, 60% to 85% seen once. The germline V gene encodes CDR1 SQVTM and CDR2 ANQGSEA. V lost 4 bases to trimming and J lost 0 bases; unmatched junction nucleotides: 0. CDR3 length: 12 residues. The V and J genes are TRBV29-1 and TRBJ2-7, with TRBD2 identical over 7 bases. Material for sequencing was PBMCs. The source is a woman aged 40 to 55 in good health and CMV-seropositive. The CDR3 DNA reads TGCAGCGTTGCGGGGGGCTCCTACGAGCAGTACTTC. Protein product: CSVAGGSYEQYF.